The 25 T cell receptor beta chains listed next were all sequenced from one sample in a study of shared clonotypes between healthy human individuals. CD8 cells regarded as naive lacked CD45RO, were positively chosen for CCR7, and omitted terminally differentiated effector memory CD45RA+ cells. Sequenced by immunoSEQ multiplex PCR; TCRdb stores in-frame clones only, minus some. The table has some 2,000,000 clones, over 85% seen once. The specimen sequenced was naive CD8+ T cells sorted from blood. These receptors were taken from a man between 18 and 35 years old in good health.

A word on this clone: The same CDR3 also results from other DNA sequences found in this sample. The genes are TRBV7-9 and TRBJ2-7; possible D gene TRBD1, 6 bases. Germline values: CDR1 SEHNR, CDR2 FQNEAQ (reference sequence). The ends were cut back, 5 bases at V and 1 base at J, with 12 bases in the middle. The CDR3 extends over 14 amino acids. CDR3 residues: CASSHPDSSYEQYF. CDR3 in DNA: TGTGCCAGCAGCCACCCGGACAGTTCCTACGAGCAGTACTTC.

CDR3 sequence: CASSLYYQGMDTQYF. The CDR3 bases are TGTGCCAGCAGTTTATATTACCAGGGGATGGATACGCAGTATTTT. The chain combines TRBV28 with TRBJ2-3, with a possible D match to TRBD1 (6 bases). CDR1 and CDR2 (germline): MDHEN, SYDVKM. V was shortened by 1 base and J by 6 bases, with 14 bases between the two germline ends. The CDR3 consists of 15 residues.

The gene calls are TRBV4-3 and TRBJ1-2, with TRBD1 identical over 8 bases. V lost 2 bases to trimming and J lost 4 bases; unmatched junction nucleotides: 18. The germline gives CDR1 LGHNA, CDR2 YSLEER. The CDR3 runs 19 residues. CDR3 nucleotide sequence: TGCGCCAGCAGCCAAATAATTGGACAGGGAGTCGATAGTACCTATGGCTACACCTTC. Translation: CASSQIIGQGVDSTYGYTF.

This rearrangement joins TRBV6-5 to TRBJ2-7, with TRBD1 matching over 9 bases. This CDR3 contains 14 residues. CDR1 and CDR2 (germline): MNHEY, SVGAGI. Trimming cost V 2 bases and J 3 bases; bases outside gene matches: 2. The CDR3 bases are TGTGCCAGCAGTTACAAGACAGGGGGCTACGAGCAGTACTTC. Its protein is CASSYKTGGYEQYF.

J is TRBJ2-2 and V is TRBV7-2; 8 bases align to TRBD2. CDR1 is SGHTA and CDR2 is FQGNSA in the germline V gene. The V and J ends lost 2 bases and 0 bases, in that order; junction bases with no gene match: 8. The CDR3 length is 18 residues. CDR3 sequence reads: CASSLNLRGRTNTGELFF. DNA of the CDR3: TGTGCCAGCAGCTTAAACCTGCGCGGGAGGACGAACACCGGGGAGCTGTTTTTT.

The V and J genes are TRBV19 and TRBJ1-2, with TRBD1 matching over 9 bases. Trimming cost V 5 bases and J 4 bases; bases outside gene matches: 8. The CDR3 runs to 15 residues. Germline V gives CDR1 LNHDA, CDR2 SQIVND (reference sequence). CDR3 DNA: TGTGCCAGTAGTGAGGGGACAGGGCAAGTCTATGGCTACACCTTC. This encodes CASSEGTGQVYGYTF.

V usage is TRBV5-4 and J usage is TRBJ2-2; D gene ambiguous. Germline CDR1 SGHNT, CDR2 YYREEE (reference sequence). The germline V and J ends were trimmed by 5 bases and 2 bases, with 10 bases remaining between them. The CDR3 has 14 amino acids. CDR3 DNA sequence: TGTGCCAGCAGTCGCGGACCAAACACCGGGGAGCTGTTTTTT. Its protein product is CASSRGPNTGELFF. Complete variable domain (other parts from reference TRBV5-4 and TRBJ2-2): ETGVTQSPTHLIKTRGQQVTLRCSSQSGHNTVSWYQQALGQGPQFIFQYYREEENGRGNFPPRFSGLQFPNYSSELNVNALELDDSALYLCASSRGPNTGELFFGEGSRLTVL.

The chain joins TRBV27 to TRBJ1-6, with TRBD1 as a possible D gene (6 bases). The ends were cut back, 4 bases at V and 3 bases at J, with 16 bases in the middle. The CDR3 sequence is 17 residues long. Germline V gives CDR1 MNHEY, CDR2 SMNVEV (reference sequence). CDR3 loop: CASSSWTTGHYNSPLHF. CDR3 DNA: TGTGCCAGCAGTTCTTGGACCACGGGACACTATAATTCACCCCTCCACTTT.

The chain combines TRBV6-6 with TRBJ2-4, with a weak D call TRBD2 (6 bases). The CDR3 sequence is 16 residues long. The ends were cut back, 2 bases at V and 7 bases at J, with 18 bases in the middle. The germline V gene encodes CDR1 MNHNY and CDR2 SVGAGI (reference sequence). The CDR3 protein is CASSYPPDYQTNIQYF. The CDR3 bases are TGTGCCAGCAGTTACCCCCCGGACTATCAGACGAACATTCAGTACTTC.

The chain joins TRBV6-4 to TRBJ1-1, with D uncertain. Between the trimmed V and J ends, which lost 7 bases and 4 bases, there was a span of 16 bases. From germline, CDR1 is MRHNA and CDR2 SNTAGT. The CDR3 is 14 residues long. The CDR3 nucleotides read TGTGCCAGCACAGTTTTTCCCGGAGGCACTGAAGCTTTCTTT. It translates to CASTVFPGGTEAFF.

This clone was detected once. J is TRBJ1-1 and V is TRBV7-6, with D perhaps matching TRBD1 (6 bases). V lost 4 bases to trimming and J lost 6 bases, with 9 bases between them. The CDR3 runs to 12 residues. CDR1 and CDR2 (germline): SGHVS, FNYEAQ. The CDR3: CASSSEGAEAFF. CDR3 coding DNA: TGTGCCAGCAGCTCCGAGGGGGCTGAAGCTTTCTTT.

The chain carries TRBV27 and TRBJ2-7; D might be TRBD1 or TRBD2, each matching 5 bases. V lost 6 bases and J lost 5, with 11 bases in between. The CDR3 has 12 amino acids. Germline V gene lookup returns CDR1 MNHEY and CDR2 SMNVEV (reference sequence). DNA of the CDR3: TGTGCCAGCAGGACGGGGCCTAACGAGCAGTACTTC. It yields the protein CASRTGPNEQYF.

The chain is built from TRBV6-5 and TRBJ2-7, with 11 nucleotides matching TRBD2. The germline gives CDR1 MNHEY, CDR2 SVGAGI. V shed 7 bases and J 3 bases; nucleotides not matched to a gene: 8. The CDR3 extends over 15 amino acids. The CDR3 here is CASTGTSGSIYEQYF. The CDR3 DNA follows: TGTGCCAGCACCGGAACTAGCGGGAGTATCTACGAGCAGTACTTC.

The chain combines TRBV19 with TRBJ1-5; 7 bases are shared with TRBD1. Germline-derived CDR1 and CDR2 are LNHDA and SQIVND (reference sequence). The CDR3 extends over 15 amino acids. The V and J ends lost 5 bases and 4 bases, in that order; junction bases with no gene match: 8. The CDR3 loop reads CASSSPQQGNQPQHF. DNA for the CDR3: TGTGCCAGTAGTTCCCCGCAACAGGGGAATCAGCCCCAGCATTTT.

This chain joins TRBV10-3 and TRBJ2-2; D possibly corresponds to TRBD2 (5 bases). Germline V lookup: CDR1 ENHRY, CDR2 SYGVKD. Trimming left V 10 bases short and J 3 bases short, with 18 bases between. The CDR3 contains 15 residues. CDR3 amino acids: CATEIRGLDTGELFF. In DNA, the CDR3 is TGTGCCACGGAAATTCGAGGGCTAGACACCGGGGAGCTGTTTTTT.

The V gene is TRBV30, the J gene TRBJ2-7; no reliable D call. From germline, CDR1 is GTSNPN and CDR2 SVGIG (reference sequence). Trimming took off 7 bases at V and 0 bases at J, with 13 bases between the two ends. The CDR3 spans 13 residues. The CDR3 loop reads CASKTPDSYEQYF. CDR3 nucleotide sequence: TGTGCCTCTAAAACCCCGGACTCCTACGAGCAGTACTTC.

V gene TRBV27 combines with J gene TRBJ1-5; TRBD1 agrees at 8 bases. J gave up 2 bases and V 1 base, and 7 bases lay outside the gene matches. This CDR3 is 17 amino acids long. Germline-derived CDR1 and CDR2 are MNHEY and SMNVEV (reference sequence). DNA for the CDR3: TGTGCCAGCAGTTTATTAGGAGACAGGGGAGGCAATCAGCCCCAGCATTTT. Protein: CASSLLGDRGGNQPQHF.

The chain is built from TRBV20-1 and TRBJ1-1; 8 positions agree with TRBD1. V was clipped by 5 bases and J by 7 bases; unmatched bases: 0. The CDR3 sequence is 10 residues long. Germline V gene data show CDR1 as DFQATT and CDR2 as SNEGSKA (reference sequence). CDR3 amino acids: CSADRGEAFF. CDR3 nucleotide sequence: TGCAGTGCTGACAGGGGTGAAGCTTTCTTT.

The rearrangement uses TRBV25-1 and TRBJ2-5; no firm D call. The CDR3 length is 11 residues. Trimming took 6 bases from V and 4 from J, leaving 6 bases between them. CDR1 and CDR2 (germline): MGHDK, SYGVNS. CDR3 coding DNA: TGTGCCAGCAGCCACGCAGAGACCCAGTACTTC. Protein sequence: CASSHAETQYF.

The V and J genes are TRBV7-9 and TRBJ2-3; D not certain. The germline gives CDR1 SEHNR, CDR2 FQNEAQ (reference sequence). The CDR3 runs 15 residues. V gave up 2 bases and J gave up 0 bases, with 9 bases separating them. This CDR3 is CASSLHLSSTDTQYF. The CDR3 region has the DNA TGTGCCAGCAGCTTACATTTAAGTAGCACAGATACGCAGTATTTT.

Concerning this clone: Other DNA sequences from this sample encode an identical CDR3 as well. The chain uses TRBV5-4 and TRBJ2-7; possibly TRBD2 for D (7 bases). The CDR3 runs to 14 residues. Germline V lookup: CDR1 SGHNT, CDR2 YYREEE (reference sequence). V lost 4 bases to trimming and J lost 5 bases, with 16 bases between them. The CDR3 spells CASSLRGASHEQYF. The CDR3, as DNA: TGTGCCAGCAGCCTTCGGGGGGCTAGCCACGAGCAGTACTTC. The full variable domain, in which reference TRBV5-4 and TRBJ2-7 provide the parts outside the CDR3, is ETGVTQSPTHLIKTRGQQVTLRCSSQSGHNTVSWYQQALGQGPQFIFQYYREEENGRGNFPPRFSGLQFPNYSSELNVNALELDDSALYLCASSLRGASHEQYFGPGTRLTVT.

J is TRBJ2-2 and V is TRBV5-1; maybe TRBD1 (5 bases). Germline V CDR1 and CDR2: SGHRS, YFSETQ. The CDR3 is 18 amino acids. V was clipped by 2 bases and J by 1 base, with 18 bases between them. CDR3 in amino acids: CASSFRTGREGNTGELFF. The CDR3 DNA sequence: TGCGCCAGCAGCTTCCGGACCGGCAGGGAAGGGAACACCGGGGAGCTGTTTTTT.

This chain uses TRBV6-1 with TRBJ1-6; 9 bases are a match to TRBD1. The CDR3 length is 16 residues. V lost 1 base, J lost 8 bases, and 6 bases stayed unmatched. Germline CDR1 and CDR2: MNHNS and SASEGT. CDR3 nucleotides: TGTGCCAGCAGTGAAGAACCGGGACAGGGAGATTCACCCCTCCACTTT. Protein product: CASSEEPGQGDSPLHF.

The rearrangement joins TRBV19 to TRBJ1-6; D gene ambiguous. V gave up 0 bases and J gave up 7 bases, with 7 bases separating them. The germline V gene encodes CDR1 LNHDA and CDR2 SQIVND (reference sequence). This CDR3 region has 14 residues. The CDR3 DNA is TGTGCCAGTAGTATAGAGACTGACAATTCACCCCTCCACTTT. Protein product: CASSIETDNSPLHF.

The chain employs TRBV4-1 and TRBJ2-7, with TRBD2 as a possible D gene (5 bases). Germline loops: CDR1 MGHRA, CDR2 YSYEKL. Trimming shortened V by 0 bases and J by 5 bases, and 11 bases separated the two germline ends. This CDR3 region has 14 residues. As DNA, the CDR3 is TGCGCCAGCAGCCAAGAGGGAGTGCAAAACGAGCAGTACTTC. It translates to CASSQEGVQNEQYF.